The subject of this entry is one T cell receptor beta chain. The antigen is unknown. CDR1 SQVTM and CDR2 ANQGSEA come from the germline V gene. The CDR3 consists of 14 residues. V was pared by 4 bases and J by 1 base, with 10 bases between. MiXCR, applied by TCRdb to the reads, yields one record per CDR3 protein. The profile covers around 440,000 distinct CDR3 sequences, with approximately 11% appearing a single time and about 10% taken by the ten largest. The source of the sample is a study of T cell repertoires in cytomegalovirus infection. Whole-study context: The public TCR beta signatures pointed to both CMV infection and matching HLA type.

Overall study findings and caveats: Ex vivo responses were dominated by HLA-C-restricted CMV-specific TCR beta clonotypes.

The chain has TRBV29-1 and TRBJ2-2; no firm D call. The sample was PBMCs. The TCR comes from a human donor in good health (CMV status not recorded). Some clones in this sample may be carry-over from other donors' samples. CDR3 in DNA: TGCAGCGTTGTTGGTGTGGGGAACACCGGGGAGCTGTTTTTT. This translates into CSVVGVGNTGELFF.